The 12 T cell receptor beta chains listed next were all sequenced from one sample in a study of blood T cell repertoires in COVID-19. Sequenced by immunoSEQ multiplex PCR; TCRdb stores in-frame clones only, minus some. The sample carries around 340,000 clones, around nine tenths recorded once. Input material: peripheral blood. Source of these receptors: a woman aged 55-69 years with COVID-19, enrolled during active disease.

This clone was detected once. The rearrangement uses TRBV7-2 and TRBJ2-7, with 11 bases fitting TRBD2. Germline V gene data show CDR1 as SGHTA and CDR2 as FQGNSA. J was trimmed by 5 bases and V by 1 base; bases with no gene match: 4. CDR3 size: 15 residues. The CDR3 protein is CASSLGVAGGNEQYF. The CDR3, as DNA: TGTGCCAGCAGCTTAGGTGTAGCGGGGGGGAACGAGCAGTACTTC.

The V gene is TRBV4-1, the J gene TRBJ1-1; unclear D gene. The germline V and J ends were trimmed by 1 base and 1 base, with 7 bases remaining between them. This CDR3 region has 14 residues. The germline gives CDR1 MGHRA, CDR2 YSYEKL. CDR3 protein: CASSQVLANTEAFF. The CDR3 DNA reads TGCGCCAGCAGCCAAGTTTTAGCGAACACTGAAGCTTTCTTT.

The chain couples TRBV20-1 to TRBJ1-5; D is perhaps TRBD1 (6 bases). CDR3 length equals 11 residues. Germline CDR1 is DFQATT and CDR2 is SNEGSKA (reference sequence). V lost 4 bases to trimming and J lost 5 bases, with 6 bases between them. CDR3 residues: CSAKGDQPQHF. The CDR3, as DNA: TGCAGTGCTAAGGGGGATCAGCCCCAGCATTTT.

This chain connects TRBV27 to TRBJ2-1; TRBD2 is a possible D gene (7 bases). The V end lost 2 bases, the J end lost 7 bases, and 15 bases lay between the germline ends. Germline-derived CDR1 and CDR2 are MNHEY and SMNVEV (reference sequence). There are 15 residues in the CDR3. CDR3 protein: CASSLGGGPENEQFF. The CDR3 DNA reads as TGTGCCAGCAGTTTAGGGGGGGGGCCGGAAAATGAGCAGTTCTTC.

V and J are TRBV7-6 and TRBJ2-1, with 8 bases lining up with TRBD2. With 0 bases clipped from V and 6 bases from J, the junction kept 19 bases outside the gene matches. Germline CDR1 is SGHVS and CDR2 is FNYEAQ. The CDR3 is made up of 20 amino acids. DNA of the CDR3: TGTGCCAGCAGCTTAGCCCCAGGGTCAGGTGGTGCTACTAGCGGCAATGAGCAGTTCTTC. Amino acid sequence: CASSLAPGSGGATSGNEQFF.

The chain couples TRBV10-2 to TRBJ2-5; D is perhaps TRBD1 (5 bases). This CDR3 has 14 amino acids. Germline V gene sequence: CDR1 WSHSY, CDR2 SAAADI. Trimming took off 2 bases at V and 4 bases at J, with 11 bases between the two ends. This chain's CDR3 is CASSEAAGSETQYF. CDR3 in DNA: TGCGCCAGCAGTGAGGCCGCAGGGTCAGAGACCCAGTACTTC.

In the case of this clone: At one end the junction does not follow the germline gene, possibly because of a read error. The CDR3 region has the DNA TGTGCCAGCAGTTTAGTATCGGAACAGGGGGAGATCTTT. Its protein product is CASSLVSEQGEIF. The V call is TRBV12-3 or TRBV12-4, the J call TRBJ1-1; 8 bases line up with TRBD1. This CDR3 is built from 13 residues.

The genes are TRBV12-5 and TRBJ2-2; 10 bases align to TRBD1. Germline values: CDR1 LGHNT, CDR2 FRNRAP. The CDR3 has 17 amino acids. The V and J ends lost 3 bases and 6 bases, in that order; junction bases with no gene match: 10. The CDR3 here is CASGFPTAGTGAGELFF. CDR3 sequence (DNA): TGTGCTAGTGGTTTCCCCACGGCCGGGACAGGGGCCGGGGAGCTGTTTTTT.

This chain links TRBV5-6 with TRBJ1-3; weak D call: TRBD1 (6 bases). The CDR3 covers 17 residues. With 4 bases removed from V and 0 bases from J, the gap between germline ends came to 17 bases. Germline V gives CDR1 SGHDT, CDR2 YYEEEE. CDR3 bases: TGTGCCAGCAGCCTAATAGGGGGGGCGAGCTCTGGAAACACCATATATTTT. Amino acid sequence: CASSLIGGASSGNTIYF.

The rearrangement links TRBV10-3 to TRBJ1-2; TRBD1 matches 8 bases. The ends lost 6 bases at V and 6 bases at J; junction bases unmatched: 15. The CDR3 totals 16 residues. From germline, CDR1 is ENHRY and CDR2 SYGVKD. The CDR3 nucleotides read TGTGCCATCAGCCAGCGTGGTTCCAGGGGGCGGGATGGCTACACCTTC. Translation: CAISQRGSRGRDGYTF.

The chain recombines TRBV5-5 with TRBJ1-6; D not resolved. The CDR3 runs 16 residues. Trimming took 4 bases from V and 4 from J, leaving 15 bases between them. Germline CDR1 reads SGHKS; CDR2 reads YYEKEE (reference sequence). The CDR3 DNA reads TGTGCCAGCAGCGGGCCTCCGGTGCGTTATAATTCACCCCTCCACTTT. This codes for CASSGPPVRYNSPLHF.

The sample holds a few counts of this clone. The sample contains more than one DNA sequence encoding this CDR3. In DNA, the CDR3 is TGTGCCAGCAGTTTTGGGCAGAGCTCCTACAATGAGCAGTTCTTC. This translates into CASSFGQSSYNEQFF. The rearrangement uses TRBV27 and TRBJ2-1; D ambiguous. Per germline, CDR1 MNHEY and CDR2 SMNVEV (reference sequence). The CDR3 sequence is 15 residues long. V was pared by 3 bases and J by 0 bases, with 9 bases between.